These 3 T cell receptor beta chains came from one sample sequenced in a study of blood T cell repertoires in COVID-19. Sequencing was performed with immunoSEQ multiplex PCR; in TCRdb, only in-frame clones are kept and a portion is missing. Of over 350,000 clones in the sample, approximately 93% were seen once. Specimen: PBMCs or T cells enriched from blood (not recorded which). Receptors were obtained from a woman in her thirties or forties who had been exposed to COVID-19.

This clone appeared once. The sample carries other DNA sequences with the same CDR3. V and J are TRBV20-1 and TRBJ1-1; D remains ambiguous. Between the trimmed V and J ends, which lost 6 bases and 5 bases, there was a span of 7 bases. CDR3 length equals 10 residues. The germline V gene encodes CDR1 DFQATT and CDR2 SNEGSKA (reference sequence). CDR3: CSARRTEAFF. CDR3 nucleotide sequence: TGCAGTGCCCGGCGGACTGAAGCTTTCTTT.

As for this clone: An end of the junction differs from the germline gene, which may be a read error. The chain couples TRBV7-3 to TRBJ1-6; the D gene is possibly TRBD1 (5 bases). The length of the CDR3 is 15 residues. CDR1 SGHTA and CDR2 FQGTGA come from the germline V gene. The CDR3 reads CASSLTGRAESPLHF. In DNA, the CDR3 is TGTGCCAGCAGCCTAACCGGCAGGGCGGAATCACCCCTCCACTTT.

The chain employs TRBV11-1 and TRBJ2-1; TRBD1 agrees at 8 bases. Germline V gene data show CDR1 as SGHAT and CDR2 as FQDESV (reference sequence). After removal of 5 bases from V and 7 bases from J, the junction contained 13 bases not matched to a gene. The CDR3 is 16 amino acids. CDR3 protein: CASSVEFGQGVNEQFF. The CDR3 DNA is TGTGCCAGCAGCGTGGAGTTTGGACAGGGTGTAAATGAGCAGTTCTTC.